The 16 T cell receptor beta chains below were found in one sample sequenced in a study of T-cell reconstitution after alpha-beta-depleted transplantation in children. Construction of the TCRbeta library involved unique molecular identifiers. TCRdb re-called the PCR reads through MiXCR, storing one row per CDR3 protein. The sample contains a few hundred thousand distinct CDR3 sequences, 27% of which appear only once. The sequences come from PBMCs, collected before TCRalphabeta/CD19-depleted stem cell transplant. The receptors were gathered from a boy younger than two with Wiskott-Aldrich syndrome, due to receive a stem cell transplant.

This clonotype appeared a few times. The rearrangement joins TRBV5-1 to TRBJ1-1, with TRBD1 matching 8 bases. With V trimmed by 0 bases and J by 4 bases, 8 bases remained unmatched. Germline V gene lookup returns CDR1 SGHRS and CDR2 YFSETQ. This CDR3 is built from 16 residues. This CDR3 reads CASSLAPQGAGTEAFF. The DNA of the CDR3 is TGCGCCAGCAGCTTGGCACCCCAGGGGGCAGGCACTGAAGCTTTCTTT.

In nucleotides, the CDR3 is TGTGCCAGCAGCTTGGGCCGGGGCAACACAGATACGCAGTATTTT. Its protein is CASSLGRGNTDTQYF. The chain joins TRBV5-6 to TRBJ2-3; the D gene could be TRBD1 or TRBD2 (5 bases each). This CDR3 region has 15 residues. Between the trimmed V and J ends, which lost 0 bases and 2 bases, there was a span of 10 bases. Germline V gives CDR1 SGHDT, CDR2 YYEEEE.

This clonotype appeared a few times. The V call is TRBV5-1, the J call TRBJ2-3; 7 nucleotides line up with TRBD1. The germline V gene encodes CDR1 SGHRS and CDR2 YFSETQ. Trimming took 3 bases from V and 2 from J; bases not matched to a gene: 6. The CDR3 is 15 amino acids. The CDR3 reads CASSSLGTATDTQYF. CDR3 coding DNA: TGCGCCAGCAGCTCTCTCGGGACAGCCACAGATACGCAGTATTTT. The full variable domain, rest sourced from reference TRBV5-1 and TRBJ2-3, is KAGVTQTPRYLIKTRGQQVTLSCSPISGHRSVSWYQQTPGQGLQFLFEYFSETQRNKGNFPGRFSGRQFSNSRSEMNVSTLELGDSALYLCASSSLGTATDTQYFGPGTRLTVL.

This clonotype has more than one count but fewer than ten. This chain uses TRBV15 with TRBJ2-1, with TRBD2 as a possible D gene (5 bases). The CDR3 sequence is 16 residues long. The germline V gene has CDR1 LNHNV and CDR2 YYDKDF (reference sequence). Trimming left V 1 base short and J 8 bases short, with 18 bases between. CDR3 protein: CATSRVFGSGIHEQFF. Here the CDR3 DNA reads TGTGCCACCAGCAGAGTTTTTGGGAGTGGTATTCATGAGCAGTTCTTC. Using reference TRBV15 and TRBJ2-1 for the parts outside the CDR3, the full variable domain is DAMVIQNPRYQVTQFGKPVTLSCSQTLNHNVMYWYQQKSSQAPKLLFHYYDKDFNNEADTPDNFQSRRPNTSFCFLDIRSPGLGDTAMYLCATSRVFGSGIHEQFFGPGTRLTVL.

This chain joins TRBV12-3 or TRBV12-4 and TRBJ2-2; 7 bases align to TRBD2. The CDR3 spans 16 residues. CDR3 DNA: TGTGCAACGACTCTCCGGGGGAGGGCGAACACCGGGGAGCTGTTTTTT. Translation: CATTLRGRANTGELFF.

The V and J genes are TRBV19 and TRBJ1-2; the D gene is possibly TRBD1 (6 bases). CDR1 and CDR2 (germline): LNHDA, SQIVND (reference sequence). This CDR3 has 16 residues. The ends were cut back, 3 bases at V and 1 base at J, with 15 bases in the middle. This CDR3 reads CASSMTTGGFNYGYTF. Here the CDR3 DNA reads TGTGCCAGTAGTATGACGACGGGGGGCTTTAACTATGGCTACACCTTC.

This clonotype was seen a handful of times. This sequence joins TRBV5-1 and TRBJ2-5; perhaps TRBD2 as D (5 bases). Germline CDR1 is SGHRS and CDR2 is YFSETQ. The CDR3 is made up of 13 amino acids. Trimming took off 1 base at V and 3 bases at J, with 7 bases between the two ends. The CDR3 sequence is CASSLRTEETQYF. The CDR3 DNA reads TGCGCCAGCAGCTTGAGGACTGAAGAGACCCAGTACTTC.

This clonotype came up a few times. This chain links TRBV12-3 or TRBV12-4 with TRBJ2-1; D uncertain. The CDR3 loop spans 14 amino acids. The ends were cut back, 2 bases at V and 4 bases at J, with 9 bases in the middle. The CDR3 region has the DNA TGTGCCAGCAGTTTAATGAAGGGATACAATGAGCAGTTCTTC. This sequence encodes CASSLMKGYNEQFF.

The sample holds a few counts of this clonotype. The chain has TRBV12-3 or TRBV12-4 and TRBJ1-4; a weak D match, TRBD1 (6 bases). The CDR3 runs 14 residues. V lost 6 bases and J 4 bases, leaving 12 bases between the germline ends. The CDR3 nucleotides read TGTGCCAGCAGCCAACAGGGACTTAATGAAAAACTGTTTTTT. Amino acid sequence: CASSQQGLNEKLFF.

The CDR3 protein is CASSSKDRAGTEAFF. CDR3 coding DNA: TGTGCCAGCAGCTCAAAGGACAGGGCGGGCACTGAAGCTTTCTTT. This chain joins TRBV7-2 and TRBJ1-1; 8 bases fit TRBD1. Unmatched junction bases numbered 8, after V lost 4 bases and J lost 4 bases. The germline gives CDR1 SGHTA, CDR2 FQGNSA. The CDR3 covers 15 residues.

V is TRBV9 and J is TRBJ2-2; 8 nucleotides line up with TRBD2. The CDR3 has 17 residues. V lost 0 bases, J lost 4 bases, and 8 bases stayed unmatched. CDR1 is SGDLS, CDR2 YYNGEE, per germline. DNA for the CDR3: TGTGCCAGCAGCGTAGTCGGGAGGGCCTTGGGCACCGGGGAGCTGTTTTTT. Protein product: CASSVVGRALGTGELFF. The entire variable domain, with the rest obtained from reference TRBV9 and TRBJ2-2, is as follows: DSGVTQTPKHLITATGQRVTLRCSPRSGDLSVYWYQQSLDQGLQFLIQYYNGEERAKGNILERFSAQQFPDLHSELNLSSLELGDSALYFCASSVVGRALGTGELFFGEGSRLTVL.

This CDR3 is CASSPGTSGKRIYEQYF. The CDR3 nucleotides are TGCGCCAGCAGCCCCGGGACTAGCGGGAAGAGGATCTACGAGCAGTACTTC. The chain recombines TRBV5-1 with TRBJ2-7; 13 bases are a match to TRBD2. The J segment lost 3 bases and the V segment lost 4 bases, leaving 10 bases of the junction unmatched. There are 17 residues in the CDR3. CDR1 is SGHRS, CDR2 YFSETQ, per germline.

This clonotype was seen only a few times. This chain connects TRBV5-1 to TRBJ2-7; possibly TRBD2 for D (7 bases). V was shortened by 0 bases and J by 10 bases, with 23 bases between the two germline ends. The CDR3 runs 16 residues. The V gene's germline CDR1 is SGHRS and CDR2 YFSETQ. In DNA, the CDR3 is TGCGCCAGCAGCTTGGCCGGAACAGGGAGGGTGTTAGATCAGTACTTC. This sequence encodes CASSLAGTGRVLDQYF.

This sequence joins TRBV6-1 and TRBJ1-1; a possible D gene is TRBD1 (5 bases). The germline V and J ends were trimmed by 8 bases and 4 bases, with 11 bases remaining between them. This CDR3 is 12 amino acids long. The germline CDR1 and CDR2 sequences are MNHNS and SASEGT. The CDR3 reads CASGVGATEAFF. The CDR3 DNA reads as TGTGCCAGCGGGGTCGGGGCCACTGAAGCTTTCTTT.

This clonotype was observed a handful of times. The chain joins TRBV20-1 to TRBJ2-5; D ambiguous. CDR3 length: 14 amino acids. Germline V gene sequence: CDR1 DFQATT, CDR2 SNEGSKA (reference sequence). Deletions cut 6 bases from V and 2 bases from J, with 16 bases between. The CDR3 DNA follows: TGCAGTGCCCCAACGGTGGCGGCACAAGAGACCCAGTACTTC. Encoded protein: CSAPTVAAQETQYF.

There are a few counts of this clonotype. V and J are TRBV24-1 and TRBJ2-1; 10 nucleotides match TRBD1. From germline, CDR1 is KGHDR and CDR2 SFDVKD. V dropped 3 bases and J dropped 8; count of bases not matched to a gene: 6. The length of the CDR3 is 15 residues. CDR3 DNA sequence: TGTGCCACCAGTGATCCGCGACAGGGGGCCTATGAGCAGTTCTTC. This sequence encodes CATSDPRQGAYEQFF.